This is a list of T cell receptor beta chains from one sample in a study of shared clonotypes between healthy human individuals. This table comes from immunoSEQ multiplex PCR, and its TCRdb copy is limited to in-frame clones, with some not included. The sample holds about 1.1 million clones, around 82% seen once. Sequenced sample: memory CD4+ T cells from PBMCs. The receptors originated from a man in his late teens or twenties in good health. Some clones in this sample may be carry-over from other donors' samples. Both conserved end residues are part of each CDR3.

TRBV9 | CASSVGQLSLSGANVLTF
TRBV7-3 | CASSLTGMVGQTQYF
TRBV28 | CASKGRGTTNEKLFF
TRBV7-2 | CASSPRRAGGTEAFF
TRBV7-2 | CASSFYRDTEAFF
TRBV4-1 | CASSQGTSGRTTDTQYF
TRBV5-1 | CASSRGSDGNTIYF
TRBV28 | CASSFRINEQFF
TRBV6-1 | CASNANMNTEAFF
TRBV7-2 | CASSPLPGQGAYEQYF
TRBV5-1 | CASIISPGLETQYF
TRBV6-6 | CASRDSLIQPQHF
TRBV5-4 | CASSLVLVPGELFF
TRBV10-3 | CAISEIGVYNEQFF
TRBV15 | CATSRTGGADTQYF
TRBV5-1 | CASSLAQGANTEAFF
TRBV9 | CASGGLAANQETQYF
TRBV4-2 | CASSPGSWLGLAGVDTQYF
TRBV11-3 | CASSLGGANVLTF
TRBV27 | CASSRLERNTEAFF
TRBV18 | CASSPTSSSYNEQFF
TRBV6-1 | CASSEALPPHYNEQFF
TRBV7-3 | CASSLSYGSGYTF
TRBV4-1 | CASSRGSGSYNEQFF
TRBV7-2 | CASSGQTSTEQFF
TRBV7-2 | CASSLLRGSYEQYF
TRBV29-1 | CSAAWGNQPQHF
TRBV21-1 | CASSQKSDEQYF